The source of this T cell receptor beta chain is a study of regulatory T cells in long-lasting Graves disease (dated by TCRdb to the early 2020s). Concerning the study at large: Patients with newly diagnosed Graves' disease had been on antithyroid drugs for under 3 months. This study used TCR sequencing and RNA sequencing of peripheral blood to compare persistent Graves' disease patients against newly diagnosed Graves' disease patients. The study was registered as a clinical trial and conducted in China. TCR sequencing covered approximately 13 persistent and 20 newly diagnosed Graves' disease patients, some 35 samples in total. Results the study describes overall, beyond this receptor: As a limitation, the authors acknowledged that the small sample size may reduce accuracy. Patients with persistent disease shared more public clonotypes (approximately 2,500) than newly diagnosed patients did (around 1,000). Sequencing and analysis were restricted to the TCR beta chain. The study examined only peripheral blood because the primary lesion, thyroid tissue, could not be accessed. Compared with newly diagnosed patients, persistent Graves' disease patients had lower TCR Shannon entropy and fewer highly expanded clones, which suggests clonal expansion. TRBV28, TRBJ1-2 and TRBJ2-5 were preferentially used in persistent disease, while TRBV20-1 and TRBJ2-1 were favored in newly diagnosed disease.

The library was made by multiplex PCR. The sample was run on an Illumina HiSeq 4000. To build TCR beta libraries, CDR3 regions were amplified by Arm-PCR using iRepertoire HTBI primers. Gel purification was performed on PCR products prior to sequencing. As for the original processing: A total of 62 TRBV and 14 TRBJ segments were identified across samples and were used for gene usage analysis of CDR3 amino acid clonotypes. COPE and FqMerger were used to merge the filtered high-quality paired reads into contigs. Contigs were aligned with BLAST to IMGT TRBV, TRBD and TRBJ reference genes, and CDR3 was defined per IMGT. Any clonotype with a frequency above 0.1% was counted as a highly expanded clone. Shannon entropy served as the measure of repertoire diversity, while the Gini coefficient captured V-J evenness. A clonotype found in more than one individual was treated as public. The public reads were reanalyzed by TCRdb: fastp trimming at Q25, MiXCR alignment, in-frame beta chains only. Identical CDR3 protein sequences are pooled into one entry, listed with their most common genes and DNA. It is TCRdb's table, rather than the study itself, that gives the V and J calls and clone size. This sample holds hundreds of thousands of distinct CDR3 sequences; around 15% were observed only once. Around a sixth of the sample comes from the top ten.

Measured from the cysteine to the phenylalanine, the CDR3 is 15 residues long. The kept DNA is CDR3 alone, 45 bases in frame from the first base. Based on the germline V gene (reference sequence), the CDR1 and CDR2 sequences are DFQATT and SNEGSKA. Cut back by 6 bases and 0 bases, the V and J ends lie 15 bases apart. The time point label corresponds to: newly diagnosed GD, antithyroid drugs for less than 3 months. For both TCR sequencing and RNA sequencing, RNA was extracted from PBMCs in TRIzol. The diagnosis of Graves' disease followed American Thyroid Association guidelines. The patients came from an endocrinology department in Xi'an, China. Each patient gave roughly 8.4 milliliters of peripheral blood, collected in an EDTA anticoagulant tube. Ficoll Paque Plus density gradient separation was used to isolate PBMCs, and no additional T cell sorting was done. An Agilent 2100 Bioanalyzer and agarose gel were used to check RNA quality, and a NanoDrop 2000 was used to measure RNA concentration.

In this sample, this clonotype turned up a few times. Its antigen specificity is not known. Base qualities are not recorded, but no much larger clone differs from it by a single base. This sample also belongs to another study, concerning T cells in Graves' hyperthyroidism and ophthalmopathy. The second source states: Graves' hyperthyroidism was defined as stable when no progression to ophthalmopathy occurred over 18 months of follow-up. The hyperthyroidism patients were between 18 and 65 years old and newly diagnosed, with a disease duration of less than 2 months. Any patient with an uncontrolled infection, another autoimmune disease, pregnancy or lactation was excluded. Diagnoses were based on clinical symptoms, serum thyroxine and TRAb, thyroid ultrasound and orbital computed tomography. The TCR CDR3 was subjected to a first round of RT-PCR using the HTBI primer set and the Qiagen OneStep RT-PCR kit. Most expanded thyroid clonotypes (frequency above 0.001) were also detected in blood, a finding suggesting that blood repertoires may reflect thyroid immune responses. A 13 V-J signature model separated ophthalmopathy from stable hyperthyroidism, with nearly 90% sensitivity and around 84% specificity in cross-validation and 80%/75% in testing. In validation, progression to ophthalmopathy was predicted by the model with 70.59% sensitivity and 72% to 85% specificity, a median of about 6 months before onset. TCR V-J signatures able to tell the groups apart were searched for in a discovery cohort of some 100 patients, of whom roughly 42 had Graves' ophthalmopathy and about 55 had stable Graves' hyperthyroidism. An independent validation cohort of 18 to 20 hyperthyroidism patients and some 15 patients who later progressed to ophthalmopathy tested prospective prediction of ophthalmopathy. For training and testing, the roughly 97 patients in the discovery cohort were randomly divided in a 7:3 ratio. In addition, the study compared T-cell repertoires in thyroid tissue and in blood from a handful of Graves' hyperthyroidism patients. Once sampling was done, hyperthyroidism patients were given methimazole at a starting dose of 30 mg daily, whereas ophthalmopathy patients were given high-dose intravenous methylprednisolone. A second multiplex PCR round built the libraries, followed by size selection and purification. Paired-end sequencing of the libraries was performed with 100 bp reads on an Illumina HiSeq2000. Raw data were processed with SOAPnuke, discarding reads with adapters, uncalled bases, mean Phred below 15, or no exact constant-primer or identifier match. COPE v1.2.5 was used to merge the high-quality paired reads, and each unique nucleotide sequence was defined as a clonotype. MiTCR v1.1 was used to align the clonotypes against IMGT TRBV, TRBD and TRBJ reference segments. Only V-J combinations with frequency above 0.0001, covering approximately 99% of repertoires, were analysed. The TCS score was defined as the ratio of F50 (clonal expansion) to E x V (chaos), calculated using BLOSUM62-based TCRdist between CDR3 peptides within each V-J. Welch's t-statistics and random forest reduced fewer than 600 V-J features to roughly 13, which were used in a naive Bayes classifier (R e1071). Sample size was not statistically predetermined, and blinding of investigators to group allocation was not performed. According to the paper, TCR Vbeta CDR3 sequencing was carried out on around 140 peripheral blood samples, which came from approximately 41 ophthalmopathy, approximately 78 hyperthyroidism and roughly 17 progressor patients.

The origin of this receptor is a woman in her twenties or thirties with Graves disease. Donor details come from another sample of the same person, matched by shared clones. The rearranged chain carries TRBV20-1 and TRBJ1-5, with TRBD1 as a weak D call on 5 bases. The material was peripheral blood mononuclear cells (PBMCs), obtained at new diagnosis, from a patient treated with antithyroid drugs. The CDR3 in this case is CSANPWGVSNQPQHF. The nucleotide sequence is TGCAGTGCAAACCCGTGGGGGGTTAGCAATCAGCCCCAGCATTTT.